This T cell receptor (beta chain) came from a study of regulatory T cells in long-lasting Graves disease. The V gene lost 8 bases and the J gene lost 2 bases, with 15 bases spanning the gap. This CDR3 has 14 residues. Sequencing libraries for TCR beta were prepared with iRepertoire HTBI primers and Arm-PCR of CDR3 regions. TCRdb itself ran the multiplex PCR reads through MiXCR, one entry per CDR3 protein. Found here are 400,000 to 500,000 distinct CDR3 sequences, 20% to 25% of them singletons; the top ten hold 6.5% to 9%. Time point reported: persistent/refractory GD, antithyroid drugs over 5 years with positive TRAb. RNA isolated from PBMCs was used to make the TCR library. This clonotype has at least ten counts.

The input for sequencing was peripheral blood mononuclear cells (PBMCs), taken when the disease was refractory, from a patient treated with antithyroid drugs. The TCR was taken from a female donor with Graves disease. This chain joins TRBV12-3 or TRBV12-4 and TRBJ2-5; D may be TRBD2 (5 bases). The DNA of the CDR3 is TGTGCCAGCGGGGAAGGCGACTATCAAGAGACCCAGTACTTC. It codes for CASGEGDYQETQYF.